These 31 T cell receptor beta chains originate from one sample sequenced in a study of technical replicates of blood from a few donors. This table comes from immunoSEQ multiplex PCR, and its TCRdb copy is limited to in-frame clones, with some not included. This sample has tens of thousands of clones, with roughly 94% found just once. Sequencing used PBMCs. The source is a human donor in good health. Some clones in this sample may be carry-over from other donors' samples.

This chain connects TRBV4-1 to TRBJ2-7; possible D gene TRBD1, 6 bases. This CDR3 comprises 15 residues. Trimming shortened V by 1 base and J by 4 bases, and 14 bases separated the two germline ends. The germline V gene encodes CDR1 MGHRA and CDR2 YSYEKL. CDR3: CASSQATGEYYEQYF. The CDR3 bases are TGCGCCAGCAGCCAAGCGACAGGCGAGTATTACGAGCAGTACTTC.

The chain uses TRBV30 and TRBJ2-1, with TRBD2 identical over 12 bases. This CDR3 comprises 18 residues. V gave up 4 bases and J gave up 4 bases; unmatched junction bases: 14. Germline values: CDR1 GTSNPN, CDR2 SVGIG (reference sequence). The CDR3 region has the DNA TGTGCCTGGAAAACCCGTACTAGCGGGAGGATCCCTTACAATGAGCAGTTCTTC. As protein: CAWKTRTSGRIPYNEQFF.

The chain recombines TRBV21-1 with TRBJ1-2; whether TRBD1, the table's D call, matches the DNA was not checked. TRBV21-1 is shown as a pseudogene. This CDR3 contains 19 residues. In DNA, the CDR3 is TGTGCCAGCAGCAAAATTTGCGGGGGAAGGGACAGGGGATTTAATGGCTACACCTTC. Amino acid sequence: CASSKICGGRDRGFNGYTF.

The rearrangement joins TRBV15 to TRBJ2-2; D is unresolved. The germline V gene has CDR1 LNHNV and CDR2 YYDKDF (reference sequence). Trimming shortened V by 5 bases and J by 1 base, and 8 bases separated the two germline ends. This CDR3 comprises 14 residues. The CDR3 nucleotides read TGTGCCACCAGCGTACTCGAGAACACCGGGGAGCTGTTTTTT. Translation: CATSVLENTGELFF.

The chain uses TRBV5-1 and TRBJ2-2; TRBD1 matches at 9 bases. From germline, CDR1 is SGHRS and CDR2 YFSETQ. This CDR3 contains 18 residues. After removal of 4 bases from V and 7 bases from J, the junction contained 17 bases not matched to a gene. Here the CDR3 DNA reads TGCGCCAGCAGCAAAACAGGGGGCGCGTTGTCGGGTGGCGGGGAGCTGTTTTTT. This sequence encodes CASSKTGGALSGGGELFF.

CDR3 amino acids: CASSLVPGSSYEQYF. The CDR3 bases are TGCGCCAGCAGCTTGGTGCCTGGGAGCTCCTACGAGCAGTACTTC. This chain uses TRBV5-1 with TRBJ2-7; possibly TRBD2 for D (5 bases). The CDR3 is 15 amino acids. Trimming stripped 0 bases from V and 0 bases from J, with 10 bases between. Germline CDR1 SGHRS, CDR2 YFSETQ. Full variable domain (rest looked up from reference TRBV5-1 and TRBJ2-7): KAGVTQTPRYLIKTRGQQVTLSCSPISGHRSVSWYQQTPGQGLQFLFEYFSETQRNKGNFPGRFSGRQFSNSRSEMNVSTLELGDSALYLCASSLVPGSSYEQYFGPGTRLTVT.

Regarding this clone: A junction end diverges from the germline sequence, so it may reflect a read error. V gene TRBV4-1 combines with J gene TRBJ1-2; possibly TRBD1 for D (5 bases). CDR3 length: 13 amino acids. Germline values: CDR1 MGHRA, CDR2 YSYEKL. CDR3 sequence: CASGQSGKYGYTF. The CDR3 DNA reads TGCGCCAGCGGCCAGTCAGGGAAGTATGGCTACACCTTC.

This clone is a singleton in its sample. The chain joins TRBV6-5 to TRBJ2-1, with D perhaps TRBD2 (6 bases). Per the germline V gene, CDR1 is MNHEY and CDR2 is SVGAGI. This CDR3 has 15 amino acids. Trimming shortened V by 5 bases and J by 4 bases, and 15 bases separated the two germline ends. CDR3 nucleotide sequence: TGTGCCAGCAGTCCTCGGGGAGGACCGTACAATGAGCAGTTCTTC. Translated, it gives CASSPRGGPYNEQFF.

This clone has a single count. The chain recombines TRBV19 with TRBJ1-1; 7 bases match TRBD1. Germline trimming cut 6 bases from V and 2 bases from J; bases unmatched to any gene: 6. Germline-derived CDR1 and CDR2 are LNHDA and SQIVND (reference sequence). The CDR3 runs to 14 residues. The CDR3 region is CASRYGTANTEAFF. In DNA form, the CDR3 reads TGTGCCAGTAGGTACGGGACAGCAAACACTGAAGCTTTCTTT.

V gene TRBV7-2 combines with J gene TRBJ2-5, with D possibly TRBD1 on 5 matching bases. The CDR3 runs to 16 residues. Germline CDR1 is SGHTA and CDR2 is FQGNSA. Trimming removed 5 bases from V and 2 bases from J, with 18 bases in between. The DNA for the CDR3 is TGTGCCAGCAGCCCGAATCTGGGCAGGGTACAAGAGACCCAGTACTTC. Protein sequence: CASSPNLGRVQETQYF.

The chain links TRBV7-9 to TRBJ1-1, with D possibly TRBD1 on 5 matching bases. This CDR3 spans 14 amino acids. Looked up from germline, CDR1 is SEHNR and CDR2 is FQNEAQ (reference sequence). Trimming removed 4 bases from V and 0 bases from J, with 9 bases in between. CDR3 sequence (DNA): TGTGCCAGCAGCTCTAGGACAATGAACACTGAAGCTTTCTTT. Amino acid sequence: CASSSRTMNTEAFF. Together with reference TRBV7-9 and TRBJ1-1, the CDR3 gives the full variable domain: DTGVSQNPRHKITKRGQNVTFRCDPISEHNRLYWYRQTLGQGPEFLTYFQNEAQLEKSRLLSDRFSAERPKGSFSTLEIQRTEQGDSAMYLCASSSRTMNTEAFFGQGTRLTVV.

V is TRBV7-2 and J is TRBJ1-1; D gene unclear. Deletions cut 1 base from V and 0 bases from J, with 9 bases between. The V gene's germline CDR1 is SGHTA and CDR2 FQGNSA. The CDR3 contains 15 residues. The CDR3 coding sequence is TGTGCCAGCAGCTTAGGGGCAGGAATGAACACTGAAGCTTTCTTT. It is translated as CASSLGAGMNTEAFF.

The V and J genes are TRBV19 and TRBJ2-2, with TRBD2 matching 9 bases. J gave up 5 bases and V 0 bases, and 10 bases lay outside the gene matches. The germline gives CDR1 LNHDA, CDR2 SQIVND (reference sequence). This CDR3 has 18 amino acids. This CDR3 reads CASSIDWASGKPTGELFF. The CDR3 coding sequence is TGTGCCAGTAGTATAGATTGGGCTAGCGGGAAACCAACCGGGGAGCTGTTTTTT.

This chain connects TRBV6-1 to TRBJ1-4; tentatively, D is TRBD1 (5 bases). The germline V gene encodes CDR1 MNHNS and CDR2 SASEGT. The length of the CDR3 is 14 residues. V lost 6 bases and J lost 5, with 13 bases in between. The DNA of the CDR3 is TGTGCCAGCAGCCCCGTTGGGGGGAATGAAAAACTGTTTTTT. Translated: CASSPVGGNEKLFF.

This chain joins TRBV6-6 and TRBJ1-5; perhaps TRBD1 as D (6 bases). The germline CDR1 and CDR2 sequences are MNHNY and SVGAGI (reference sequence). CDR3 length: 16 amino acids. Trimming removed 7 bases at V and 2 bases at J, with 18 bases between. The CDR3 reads CASTGTGFKGNQPQHF. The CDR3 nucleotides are TGTGCCAGCACCGGAACAGGGTTTAAAGGCAATCAGCCCCAGCATTTT.

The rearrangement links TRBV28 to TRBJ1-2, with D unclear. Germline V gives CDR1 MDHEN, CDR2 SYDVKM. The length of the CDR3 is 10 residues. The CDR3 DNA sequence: TGTGGATCAGGTCCCGATGGCTACACCTTC. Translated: CGSGPDGYTF.

The CDR3 here is CASSQGGGKRETQYF. The DNA of the CDR3 is TGCGCCAGCAGCCAAGGCGGGGGGAAGCGGGAGACCCAGTACTTC. This rearrangement joins TRBV4-3 to TRBJ2-5, with TRBD2 identical over 8 bases. Germline trimming cut 1 base from V and 5 bases from J; bases unmatched to any gene: 6. This CDR3 region has 15 residues. The V gene's germline CDR1 is LGHNA and CDR2 YSLEER.

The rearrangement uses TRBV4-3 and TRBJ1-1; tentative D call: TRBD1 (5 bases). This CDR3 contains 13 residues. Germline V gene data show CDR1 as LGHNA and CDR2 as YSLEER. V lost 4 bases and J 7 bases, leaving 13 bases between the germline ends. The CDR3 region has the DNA TGCGCCAGCAGCCCACACCGGGGGGGTGAAGCTTTCTTT. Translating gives CASSPHRGGEAFF.

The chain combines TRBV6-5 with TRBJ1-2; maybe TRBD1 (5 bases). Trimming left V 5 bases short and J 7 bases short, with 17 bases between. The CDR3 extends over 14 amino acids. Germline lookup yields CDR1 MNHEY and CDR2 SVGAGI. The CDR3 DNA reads TGTGCCAGCAGTAAGGGGAGGGATTTAGGTGGCTACACCTTC. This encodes CASSKGRDLGGYTF.

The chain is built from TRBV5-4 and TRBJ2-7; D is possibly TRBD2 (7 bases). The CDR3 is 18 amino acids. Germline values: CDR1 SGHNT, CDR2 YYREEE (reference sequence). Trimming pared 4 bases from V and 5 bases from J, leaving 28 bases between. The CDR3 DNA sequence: TGTGCCAGCAGCCTACCAAATAGGGGGGGCTCATACACCGACGAGCAGTACTTC. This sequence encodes CASSLPNRGGSYTDEQYF. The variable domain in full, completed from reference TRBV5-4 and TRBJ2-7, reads ETGVTQSPTHLIKTRGQQVTLRCSSQSGHNTVSWYQQALGQGPQFIFQYYREEENGRGNFPPRFSGLQFPNYSSELNVNALELDDSALYLCASSLPNRGGSYTDEQYFGPGTRLTVT.

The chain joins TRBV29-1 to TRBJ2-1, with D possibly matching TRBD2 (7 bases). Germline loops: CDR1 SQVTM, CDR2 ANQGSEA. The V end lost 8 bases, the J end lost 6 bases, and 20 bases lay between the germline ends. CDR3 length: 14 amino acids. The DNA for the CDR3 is TGCAGCCCCGGTATGGGGGGGCAGGGCAATGAGCAGTTCTTC. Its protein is CSPGMGGQGNEQFF.

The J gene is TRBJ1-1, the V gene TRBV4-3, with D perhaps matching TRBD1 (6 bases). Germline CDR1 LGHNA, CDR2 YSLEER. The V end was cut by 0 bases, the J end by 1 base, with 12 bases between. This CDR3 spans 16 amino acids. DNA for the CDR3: TGCGCCAGCAGCCAAGATACCAGGGGCGAGAACACTGAAGCTTTCTTT. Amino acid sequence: CASSQDTRGENTEAFF.

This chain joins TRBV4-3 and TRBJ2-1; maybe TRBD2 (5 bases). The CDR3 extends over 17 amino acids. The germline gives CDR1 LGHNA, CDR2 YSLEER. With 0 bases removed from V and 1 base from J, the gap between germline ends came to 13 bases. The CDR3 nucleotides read TGCGCCAGCAGCCAAGATCTGTCCGGGATTTCCTACAATGAGCAGTTCTTC. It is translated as CASSQDLSGISYNEQFF.

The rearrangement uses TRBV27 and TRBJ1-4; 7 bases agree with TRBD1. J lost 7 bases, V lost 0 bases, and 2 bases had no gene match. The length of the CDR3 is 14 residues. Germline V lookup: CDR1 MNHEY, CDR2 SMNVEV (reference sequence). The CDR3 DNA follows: TGTGCCAGCAGTTTATCTCAGGGGGGTGAAAAACTGTTTTTT. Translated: CASSLSQGGEKLFF.

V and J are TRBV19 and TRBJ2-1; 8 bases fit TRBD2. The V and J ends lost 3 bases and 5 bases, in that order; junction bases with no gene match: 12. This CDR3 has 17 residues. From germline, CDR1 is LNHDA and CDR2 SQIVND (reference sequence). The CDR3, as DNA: TGTGCCAGTAGTATGTGGGGGCCTACAGCGGGGGACAATGAGCAGTTCTTC. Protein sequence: CASSMWGPTAGDNEQFF.

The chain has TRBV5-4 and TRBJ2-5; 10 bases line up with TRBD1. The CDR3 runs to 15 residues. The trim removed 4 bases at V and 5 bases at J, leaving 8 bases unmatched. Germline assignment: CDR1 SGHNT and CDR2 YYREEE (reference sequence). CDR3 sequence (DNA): TGTGCCAGCAGCCGCCCCGGACAGGGGGGGGAGACCCAGTACTTC. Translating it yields CASSRPGQGGETQYF. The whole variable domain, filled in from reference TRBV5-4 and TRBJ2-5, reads ETGVTQSPTHLIKTRGQQVTLRCSSQSGHNTVSWYQQALGQGPQFIFQYYREEENGRGNFPPRFSGLQFPNYSSELNVNALELDDSALYLCASSRPGQGGETQYFGPGTRLLVL.

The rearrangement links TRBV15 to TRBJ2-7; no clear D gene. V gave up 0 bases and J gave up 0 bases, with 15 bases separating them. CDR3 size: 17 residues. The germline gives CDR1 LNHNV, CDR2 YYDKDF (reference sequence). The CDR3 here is CATSRDSTSRSSYEQYF. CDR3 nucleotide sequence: TGTGCCACCAGCAGAGATTCTACTTCCAGGTCCTCCTACGAGCAGTACTTC.

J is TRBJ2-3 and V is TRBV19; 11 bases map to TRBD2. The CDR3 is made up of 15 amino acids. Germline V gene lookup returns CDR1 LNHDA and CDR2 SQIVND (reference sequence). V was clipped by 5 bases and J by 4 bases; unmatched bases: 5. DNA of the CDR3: TGTGCCAGTAGTGTAACTAGCGGGGGAGCAGATACGCAGTATTTT. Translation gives CASSVTSGGADTQYF.

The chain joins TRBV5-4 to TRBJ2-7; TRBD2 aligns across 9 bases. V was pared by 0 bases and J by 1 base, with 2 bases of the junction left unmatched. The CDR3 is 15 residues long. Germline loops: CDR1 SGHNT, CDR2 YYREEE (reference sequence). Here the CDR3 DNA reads TGTGCCAGCAGCTTGGATAGCGGGGGATCCTACGAGCAGTACTTC. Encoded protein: CASSLDSGGSYEQYF.

The CDR3 region has the DNA TGCAGCGTCAGAACCGACAGGGTAGCCCCCCAGCAGTACTTC. It specifies CSVRTDRVAPQQYF. J is TRBJ2-7 and V is TRBV29-1, with 7 bases fitting TRBD1. The CDR3 runs 14 residues. After removal of 6 bases from V and 8 bases from J, the junction contained 16 bases not matched to a gene. The germline V gene has CDR1 SQVTM and CDR2 ANQGSEA.

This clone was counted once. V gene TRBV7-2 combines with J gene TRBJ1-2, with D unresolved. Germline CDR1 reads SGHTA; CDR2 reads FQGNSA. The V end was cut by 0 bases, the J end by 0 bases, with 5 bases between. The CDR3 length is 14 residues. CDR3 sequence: CASSLAGTNYGYTF. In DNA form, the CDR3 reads TGTGCCAGCAGCTTAGCCGGGACTAACTATGGCTACACCTTC.